This is a list of T cell receptor beta chains from one sample in a study of T cells in Graves' hyperthyroidism and ophthalmopathy. TCRdb reprocessed the multiplex PCR reads with MiXCR, giving one entry per CDR3 protein. This repertoire shows about 600,000 distinct CDR3 sequences, about a sixth found once; its top ten account for 2.5% to 4%. The material sequenced was blood. These TCRs come from a woman in her thirties or forties with Graves' ophthalmopathy. The CDR3 runs from the conserved cysteine through the conserved F or W. A D gene is named only where the DNA matches it firmly. Size values are once, few and many counts, or a class for expanded clones, and some rows have none.

v_call,clone_size,d_call,j_call,cdr3_nt,cdr3_aa
TRBV29-1,few,TRBD1,TRBJ2-7,TGCAGCGTTGGGGGACAGGGACATTACGAGCAGTACTTC,CSVGGQGHYEQYF
TRBV12-5,many,TRBD1,TRBJ1-1,TGTGCTAGTGGTCTTGGACAGGAGGGATACACTGAAGCTTTCTTT,CASGLGQEGYTEAFF
TRBV10-3,-,TRBD2,TRBJ2-3,TGTGCCATCAGTGAGTCGGAAGATAGCGGGGGACAACCCACAGATACGCAGTATTTT,CAISESEDSGGQPTDTQYF
TRBV12-3/TRBV12-4,few,-,TRBJ1-6,TGTGCCAGCAGTTTCCAGAACTCACCCCTCCACTTT,CASSFQNSPLHF
TRBV6-1,many,TRBD1,TRBJ1-1,TGTGCCAGCATCCGGACAGGGCTTGGCAGGATGAACACTGAAGCTTTCTTT,CASIRTGLGRMNTEAFF
TRBV7-9,many,-,TRBJ1-2,TGTGCCAGCAGCCCCCAAGGGGGAGGCTATGGCTACACCTTC,CASSPQGGGYGYTF
TRBV7-2,many,TRBD1,TRBJ1-2,TGTGCCAGCAGCCGCGGCCAGGGGGCGCAAGGCTACACCTTC,CASSRGQGAQGYTF
TRBV5-5,many,-,TRBJ1-5,TGTGCCAGCAGCTCCTGGGGAGAGCAGCCCCAGCATTTT,CASSSWGEQPQHF
TRBV6-4,-,-,TRBJ2-6,TGTGCCGGCAGCCCAGGGTCTGGGGCCAACGTCCTGACTTTC,CAGSPGSGANVLTF
TRBV27,-,TRBD1,TRBJ1-2,TGTGCCAGCAGTTTATCAAGGTGGCAGGGGGAAAACTATGGCTACACCTTC,CASSLSRWQGENYGYTF
TRBV2,-,-,TRBJ2-7,TGTGCCAGCAGAGTCGACAGGCCTAACTACGAGCAGTACTTC,CASRVDRPNYEQYF
TRBV6-1,many,-,TRBJ1-2,TGTGCCAGCACCCCCACCCCCCAAGCCGATTCCAACTATGGCTACACCTTC,CASTPTPQADSNYGYTF
TRBV11-2,many,-,TRBJ1-1,TGTGCCAGCAGCTTAGTCGCGTACGCAGAAACGAACACTGAAGCTTTCTTT,CASSLVAYAETNTEAFF
TRBV11-1,-,TRBD1,TRBJ1-4,TGTGCCAGCAGCTCGGGACAGGGAATTGAAAAACTGTTTTTT,CASSSGQGIEKLFF
TRBV7-9,-,TRBD2,TRBJ2-5,TGTGCCAGCAGCTTAGCTACTAGCGGGAGTCAAGGGACCCAGTACTTC,CASSLATSGSQGTQYF
TRBV9,few,TRBD2,TRBJ2-5,TGTGCCAGCAGCTTCGCGGGAGGGCCGGAAGAGACCCAGTACTTC,CASSFAGGPEETQYF
TRBV18,many,-,TRBJ1-1,TGTGCCAGCTCACCTCTTGACACTGAAGCTTTCTTT,CASSPLDTEAFF
TRBV3-1,few,-,TRBJ2-5,TGTGCCAGCAGCCAAGCGTCGAGGACCGGGACCCAGTACTTC,CASSQASRTGTQYF
TRBV30,many,-,TRBJ1-2,TGTGCCTTTGAACAGGGCTGGGATGGCTACACCTTC,CAFEQGWDGYTF
TRBV20-1,few,-,TRBJ1-4,TGCAGTGCCCCGGGGCCCATGAGAGAAAAACTGTTTTTT,CSAPGPMREKLFF
TRBV7-9,-,-,TRBJ2-2,TGTGCCAGCAGTGGGTCAGGAGGGAACACCGGGGAGCTGTTTTTT,CASSGSGGNTGELFF
TRBV20-1,-,-,TRBJ1-6,TGCAGTGCTAGAGATCCACTGGGCAGCCAAAATTCACCCCTCCACTTT,CSARDPLGSQNSPLHF
TRBV11-2,many,-,TRBJ2-7,TGTGCCAGCAGCTTAGGGGGCATTGGCTACGAGCAGTACTTC,CASSLGGIGYEQYF
TRBV7-9,many,-,TRBJ2-1,TGTGCCAGCAGCCTTTGGGATGGGTTGAACAATGAGCAGTTCTTC,CASSLWDGLNNEQFF
TRBV20-1,many,-,TRBJ1-5,TGCAGTGCTAGCTCGGGCCGCGGTAGCAATCAGCCCCAGCATTTT,CSASSGRGSNQPQHF
TRBV5-1,-,-,TRBJ2-3,TGCGCCAGCAGCTTGGAAGGCGCGGGCACAGATACGCAGTATTTT,CASSLEGAGTDTQYF
TRBV20-1,many,TRBD1,TRBJ2-5,TGCAGTGCCCGGGACAGGGGGGACAAAGAGACCCAGTACTTC,CSARDRGDKETQYF
TRBV5-1,many,TRBD1,TRBJ1-1,TGCGCCAGCAGCTTGACAGGGGGCGCTTCGAGGACTGAAGCTTTCTTT,CASSLTGGASRTEAFF
TRBV20-1,many,-,TRBJ2-1,TGCAGTGCTCCCGGGAGCTTGGGCAATGAGCAGTTCTTC,CSAPGSLGNEQFF
TRBV27,few,-,TRBJ2-3,TGTGCCAGCAGTGTAAGGTCGAGTGCTGATACGCAGTATTTT,CASSVRSSADTQYF
TRBV5-6,many,TRBD2,TRBJ2-3,TGTGCCAGCAGCTTGTATGGGGAGGGAGATACGCAGTATTTT,CASSLYGEGDTQYF
TRBV6-5,many,-,TRBJ1-1,TGTGCCAGCAGTCGCAGAGCGGATTGGAACACTGAAGCTTTCTTT,CASSRRADWNTEAFF
TRBV4-1,few,TRBD2,TRBJ2-7,TGCGCCAGCAGCCCAACACTAGCGGGAGGACCCGCGGCCGAGCAGTACTTC,CASSPTLAGGPAAEQYF
TRBV5-1,many,-,TRBJ1-2,TGCGCCAGCAGCACGGGCAAGACAGAAACTAACTATGGCTACACCTTC,CASSTGKTETNYGYTF
TRBV20-1,few,-,TRBJ2-1,TGCAGTGTGTTGCCTCAGGACAGTCTTGACAATGAGCAGTTCTTC,CSVLPQDSLDNEQFF
TRBV7-9,-,-,TRBJ2-5,TGTGCCAGCAGCCCCCCACCCCGGGGATACCAAGAGACCCAGTACTTC,CASSPPPRGYQETQYF
TRBV20-1,once,TRBD1,TRBJ1-4,TGCAGTGCTAGGAAGGGGACAGGTTATGCAACTAATGAAAAACTGTTTTTT,CSARKGTGYATNEKLFF
TRBV12-3/TRBV12-4,few,-,TRBJ1-5,TGTGCCAGCAGTTCGGTCCAGTATGATCAGCCCCAGCATTTT,CASSSVQYDQPQHF
TRBV7-9,few,TRBD1,TRBJ2-1,TGTGCCAGCAGCTTAGGGCCGGGACAGGGGTCGGCTGAGCAGTTCTTC,CASSLGPGQGSAEQFF
TRBV28,many,TRBD1,TRBJ1-2,TGTGCCAGCAGTTGGACAGGGGACAACTATGGCTACACCTTC,CASSWTGDNYGYTF
TRBV11-2,many,-,TRBJ2-1,TGTGCCAGCAGCTTAGACCGTAGGAATGAGCAGTTCTTC,CASSLDRRNEQFF
TRBV12-3/TRBV12-4,many,TRBD1,TRBJ1-5,TGTGCCAGCAGTATCGCCCGACAGGGGGCTTATCAGCCCCAGCATTTT,CASSIARQGAYQPQHF
TRBV7-6,-,-,TRBJ2-7,TGTGCCAGCAGCTTAGGTGGCCCCGGGGACTCCTACGAGCAGTACTTC,CASSLGGPGDSYEQYF
TRBV20-1,many,TRBD1,TRBJ1-5,TGCAGTGCTAGTGGGACAGGGTGGGATCAGCCCCAGCATTTT,CSASGTGWDQPQHF
TRBV6-1,many,TRBD2,TRBJ2-1,TGTGCCAGCAGGCGGAACGGGAGGGTGGAGTATGAGCAGTTCTTC,CASRRNGRVEYEQFF
TRBV20-1,-,-,TRBJ2-3,TGCAGTGCCCCCGGGAAGGGGAACACAGATACGCAGTATTTT,CSAPGKGNTDTQYF
TRBV11-2,many,TRBD1,TRBJ2-2,TGTGCCAGCAGCTTTCTAGTACAGGGGGTTACCGGGGAGCTGTTTTTT,CASSFLVQGVTGELFF
TRBV5-1,few,-,TRBJ1-2,TGCGCCAGCAGCCTGGGGACCACGGACACCTATGGCTACACCTTC,CASSLGTTDTYGYTF
TRBV2,many,-,TRBJ1-6,TGTGCCAGCAGTGACACGGTCCTCTATAATTCACCCCTCCACTTT,CASSDTVLYNSPLHF
TRBV12-3/TRBV12-4,-,-,TRBJ1-3,TGTGCCAGCAGTGACAGCTCTGGAAACACCATATATTTT,CASSDSSGNTIYF
TRBV6-1,many,TRBD2,TRBJ2-3,TGTGCCAGCAGTCCCGCCAGCGGGGCCGGTGCAGATACGCAGTATTTT,CASSPASGAGADTQYF
TRBV7-9,few,-,TRBJ2-3,TGTGCCAGCAGCTTAGGGCCACGGGTAGATACGCAGTATTTT,CASSLGPRVDTQYF
TRBV4-1,-,TRBD1,TRBJ1-2,TGCGCCAGCAGCCAAATCGGGACAGGGGTTGGCTACACCTTC,CASSQIGTGVGYTF